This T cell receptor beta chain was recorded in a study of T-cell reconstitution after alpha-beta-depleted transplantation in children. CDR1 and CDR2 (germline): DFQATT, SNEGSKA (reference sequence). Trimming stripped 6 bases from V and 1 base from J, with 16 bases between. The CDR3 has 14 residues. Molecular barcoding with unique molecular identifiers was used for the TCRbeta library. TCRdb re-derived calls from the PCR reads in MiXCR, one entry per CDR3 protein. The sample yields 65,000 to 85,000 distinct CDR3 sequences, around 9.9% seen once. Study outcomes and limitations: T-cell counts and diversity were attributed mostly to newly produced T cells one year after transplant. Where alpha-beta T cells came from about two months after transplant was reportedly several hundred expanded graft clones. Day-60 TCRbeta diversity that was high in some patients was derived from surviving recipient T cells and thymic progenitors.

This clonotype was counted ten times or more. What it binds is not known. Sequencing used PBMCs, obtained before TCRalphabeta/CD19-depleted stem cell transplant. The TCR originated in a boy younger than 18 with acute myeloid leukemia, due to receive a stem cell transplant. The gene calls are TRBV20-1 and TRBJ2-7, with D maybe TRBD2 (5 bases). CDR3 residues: CSAQRVEQSYEQYF. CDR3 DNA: TGCAGTGCCCAGAGGGTGGAACAATCCTACGAGCAGTACTTC.